These 9 T cell receptor beta chains were all obtained from the same sample, sequenced in a study of blood T cell repertoires in COVID-19. Generated by immunoSEQ multiplex PCR, the TCRdb table keeps only in-frame clones and is missing some. The sample contains under 300,000 clones, about 80% of which appear only once. Source material: peripheral blood. The receptors originated from a woman aged 50 to 65 who had recovered from COVID-19.

This clone turned up a few times. The chain uses TRBV27 and TRBJ1-2; D ambiguous. The CDR3 extends over 15 amino acids. Germline V gives CDR1 MNHEY, CDR2 SMNVEV (reference sequence). V was trimmed by 5 bases and J by 0 bases, leaving 13 bases between them. This chain's CDR3 is CASSRYRSANYGYTF. CDR3 sequence (DNA): TGTGCCAGCAGTAGATACAGATCAGCTAACTATGGCTACACCTTC.

The CDR3 nucleotides are TGCGCCAGCAGCTTGGCGCGACAGGTCACCGGGGAGCTGTTTTTT. It codes for CASSLARQVTGELFF. The genes are TRBV5-1 and TRBJ2-2, with D possibly matching TRBD1 (6 bases). V lost 0 bases, J lost 4 bases, and 10 bases lay in between. The length of the CDR3 is 15 residues. CDR1 is SGHRS and CDR2 is YFSETQ in the germline V gene.

This clone showed up just once. This chain uses TRBV29-1 with TRBJ2-7; 7 positions agree with TRBD2. This CDR3 spans 15 amino acids. V was pared by 4 bases and J by 3 bases, with 12 bases of the junction left unmatched. Germline V gene data show CDR1 as SQVTM and CDR2 as ANQGSEA. CDR3 nucleotides: TGCAGCGTTGCTGGGGTGCGGGAGTTACGCTACGAGCAGTACTTC. Its translation is CSVAGVRELRYEQYF.

This clone was found a few times. V is TRBV9 and J is TRBJ1-5; D remains unclear. The V and J ends lost 0 bases and 3 bases respectively, with 7 bases between them. CDR1 is SGDLS and CDR2 is YYNGEE in the germline V gene. This CDR3 comprises 14 residues. Written as DNA, the CDR3 is TGTGCCAGCAGCGTAGAAGGAGACAATCAGCCCCAGCATTTT. This sequence encodes CASSVEGDNQPQHF.

The genes are TRBV6-6 and TRBJ2-7; the match to TRBD1 covers 8 bases. V dropped 6 bases and J dropped 1; count of bases not matched to a gene: 8. Germline CDR1 reads MNHNY; CDR2 reads SVGAGI (reference sequence). CDR3 length equals 15 residues. This chain's CDR3 is CASSQDRVRSYEQYF. The CDR3 DNA follows: TGTGCCAGCAGCCAGGACAGGGTTCGATCCTACGAGCAGTACTTC.

The genes are TRBV30 and TRBJ2-2, with 12 bases aligning to TRBD2. The CDR3 contains 16 residues. J lost 5 bases, V lost 0 bases, and 4 bases had no gene match. Germline V gives CDR1 GTSNPN, CDR2 SVGIG (reference sequence). The CDR3: CAWSVTSGSGTGELFF. The CDR3 DNA sequence: TGTGCCTGGAGTGTGACTAGCGGGAGCGGGACCGGGGAGCTGTTTTTT.

The chain employs TRBV4-2 and TRBJ1-5, with 10 bases matching TRBD1. V dropped 5 bases and J dropped 7; count of bases not matched to a gene: 8. The length of the CDR3 is 15 residues. Germline CDR1 is LGHNA and CDR2 is YNFKEQ. CDR3 amino acids: CASSTSGTGVQPQHF. DNA for the CDR3: TGTGCCAGCAGCACCTCCGGGACAGGGGTGCAGCCCCAGCATTTT.

The CDR3 region has the DNA TGTGCCAGCAGCTCCCGAGGCGGACGCATAGCGGGGACTGAAGCTTTCTTT. This translates into CASSSRGGRIAGTEAFF. The chain joins TRBV13 to TRBJ1-1, with unresolved D. The CDR3 runs 17 residues. Trimming shortened V by 4 bases and J by 5 bases, and 23 bases separated the two germline ends. CDR1 is PRHDT, CDR2 FYEKMQ, per germline (reference sequence). The full variable domain, rest sourced from reference TRBV13 and TRBJ1-1, is AAGVIQSPRHLIKEKRETATLKCYPIPRHDTVYWYQQGPGQDPQFLISFYEKMQSDKGSIPDRFSAQQFSDYHSELNMSSLELGDSALYFCASSSRGGRIAGTEAFFGQGTRLTVV.

The rearrangement joins TRBV7-8 to TRBJ2-7; 7 bases fit TRBD2. V lost 5 bases, J lost 4 bases, and 11 bases stayed unmatched. The length of the CDR3 is 15 residues. Germline V gene sequence: CDR1 SGHVS, CDR2 FQNEAQ. The CDR3 nucleotides are TGTGCCAGCAGCGCCCTCGAGGCGGGAGATTACGAGCAGTACTTC. Protein: CASSALEAGDYEQYF.